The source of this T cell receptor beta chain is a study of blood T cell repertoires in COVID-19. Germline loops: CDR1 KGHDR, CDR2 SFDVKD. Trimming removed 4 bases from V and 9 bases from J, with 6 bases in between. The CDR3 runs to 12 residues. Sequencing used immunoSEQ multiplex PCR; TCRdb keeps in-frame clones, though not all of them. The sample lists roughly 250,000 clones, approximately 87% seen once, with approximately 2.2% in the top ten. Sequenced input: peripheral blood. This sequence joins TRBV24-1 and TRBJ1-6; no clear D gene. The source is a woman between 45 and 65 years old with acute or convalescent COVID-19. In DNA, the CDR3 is TGTGCCACCAGTGAAGCGGGTTCACCCCTCCACTTT. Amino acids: CATSEAGSPLHF.